Shown below are 3 T cell receptor beta chains from a single sample sequenced in a study of identical twins. TCRdb fed the 5' RACE reads into MiXCR, producing one record per CDR3 protein. This table has about 470,000 distinct CDR3 sequences, approximately 25% appearing once. These data are also associated with another study on T cells expressing NK-cell markers.

Sequencing input: CD4+ T cells sorted from blood. These receptors were taken from a woman younger than 30 in good health.

V gene TRBV5-1 combines with J gene TRBJ2-1; 9 bases match TRBD2. V was pared by 4 bases and J by 8 bases, with 10 bases of the junction left unmatched. This CDR3 is built from 15 residues. Germline lookup yields CDR1 SGHRS and CDR2 YFSETQ. The CDR3 nucleotides are TGCGCCAGCAGCATGGCAGGGACTAGCAGCTATGAGCAGTTCTTC. Protein product: CASSMAGTSSYEQFF.

The gene calls are TRBV6-5 and TRBJ2-1; D may correspond to TRBD1 or TRBD2 (5 bases each). The CDR3 extends over 17 amino acids. V shed 4 bases and J shed 6 bases, with 22 bases lying between them. Per germline, CDR1 MNHEY and CDR2 SVGAGI. The CDR3 nucleotides are TGTGCCAGCAGTTTCAACCCGGGATCCAGGGCTCTCAATGAGCAGTTCTTC. Translation: CASSFNPGSRALNEQFF.

This clonotype was found a few times. The chain combines TRBV3-1 with TRBJ2-1, with D possibly being TRBD1 or TRBD2 (5 bases each). CDR3 length: 14 amino acids. Germline values: CDR1 LGHDT, CDR2 YNNKEL (reference sequence). Trimming left V 0 bases short and J 10 bases short, with 13 bases between. CDR3 sequence (DNA): TGTGCCAGCAGCCAAGATCGGGGCCGGGGCGAGCAGTTCTTC. Translation: CASSQDRGRGEQFF.